A selection of T cell receptor beta chains follows, all from one sample in a study of T cell changes during pregnancy in multiple sclerosis. Assay: immunoSEQ multiplex PCR; the TCRdb copy retains only in-frame clones and omits some. This repertoire shows 60,000 to 85,000 clones, approximately 94% found once; its top ten account for 0.58%. The sequencing used peripheral blood, collected in the third trimester of pregnancy. The receptors originated from a female donor with multiple sclerosis, enrolled in a pregnancy study. Both conserved end residues are part of each CDR3. A D gene is named only where the DNA matches it firmly. Clone size is given for some rows only: seen once, a few or many times, or a class if the clone is expanded.

v_gene: TRBV6-4; d_gene: .; abundance: few; j_gene: TRBJ1-2; CDR3nt: TGTGCCAGCAGTGGAGCAGGGAACTATGGCTACACCTTC; CDR3aa: CASSGAGNYGYTF
v_gene: TRBV9; d_gene: TRBD1; abundance: .; j_gene: TRBJ1-3; CDR3nt: TGTGCCAGCAGCAGACAGGGGGCTGGAAACACCATATATTTT; CDR3aa: CASSRQGAGNTIYF
v_gene: TRBV29-1; d_gene: .; abundance: once; j_gene: TRBJ2-3; CDR3nt: TGCAGCGTTGCGCCCCGAGGAGATACGCAGTATTTT; CDR3aa: CSVAPRGDTQYF
v_gene: TRBV5-6; d_gene: .; abundance: .; j_gene: TRBJ1-1; CDR3nt: TGTGCCAGCAGCTTTATTGGGAGGGCTAACACTGAAGCTTTCTTT; CDR3aa: CASSFIGRANTEAFF
v_gene: TRBV5-4; d_gene: .; abundance: .; j_gene: TRBJ2-5; CDR3nt: TGTGCCAGCAGCTTGGTGGGGAGGCGCCAGGAGACCCAGTACTTC; CDR3aa: CASSLVGRRQETQYF
v_gene: TRBV5-6; d_gene: .; abundance: .; j_gene: TRBJ2-6; CDR3nt: TGTGCCAGCAGCTTGCTGCAGGTCCTAAGCTCTGGGGCCAACGTCCTGACTTTC; CDR3aa: CASSLLQVLSSGANVLTF
v_gene: TRBV2; d_gene: TRBD1; abundance: .; j_gene: TRBJ1-2; CDR3nt: TGTGCCAGCAGTAACCGGGACAGGGCTGGCTACACCTTC; CDR3aa: CASSNRDRAGYTF
v_gene: TRBV12-5; d_gene: TRBD1; abundance: .; j_gene: TRBJ2-2; CDR3nt: TGTGCTAGTGGTTTGCCTACAGGGGGCGGCGACCCGACCGGGGAGCTGTTTTTT; CDR3aa: CASGLPTGGGDPTGELFF
v_gene: TRBV7-2; d_gene: TRBD2; abundance: .; j_gene: TRBJ2-3; CDR3nt: TGTGCCAGCAGCTTATGGGAGCTAGCGGGGGGTAGAGCAGATACGCAGTATTTT; CDR3aa: CASSLWELAGGRADTQYF
v_gene: TRBV7-2; d_gene: TRBD2; abundance: .; j_gene: TRBJ2-3; CDR3nt: TGTGCCAGCAGCTTAGCAGGGCCTACTAGCGGTTACACAGATACGCAGTATTTT; CDR3aa: CASSLAGPTSGYTDTQYF
v_gene: TRBV6-6; d_gene: .; abundance: .; j_gene: TRBJ1-2; CDR3nt: TGTGCCAGCACGGTAGCTAACTATGGCTACACCTTC; CDR3aa: CASTVANYGYTF
v_gene: TRBV4-3; d_gene: .; abundance: .; j_gene: TRBJ2-1; CDR3nt: TGCGCCAGCAGCCAAGATTCGTCCGAGGTGGCCTACAATGAGCAGTTCTTC; CDR3aa: CASSQDSSEVAYNEQFF
v_gene: TRBV5-1; d_gene: .; abundance: .; j_gene: TRBJ2-7; CDR3nt: TGCGCCAGCAGCCAAGGAGGAGCCTACGAGCAGTACTTC; CDR3aa: CASSQGGAYEQYF
v_gene: TRBV2; d_gene: .; abundance: .; j_gene: TRBJ2-1; CDR3nt: TGTGCCAGCGATCAGGTCTCCTACAATGAGCAGTTCTTC; CDR3aa: CASDQVSYNEQFF
v_gene: TRBV11-3; d_gene: TRBD1; abundance: .; j_gene: TRBJ2-3; CDR3nt: TGTGCCAGCAGCTCCGGAGGACAGGGCACAGATACGCAGTATTTT; CDR3aa: CASSSGGQGTDTQYF
v_gene: TRBV5-6; d_gene: TRBD2; abundance: .; j_gene: TRBJ2-1; CDR3nt: TGTGCCAGCAGTTTCCCCCGGGGGGGGACGGAGTTCTTC; CDR3aa: CASSFPRGGTEFF
v_gene: TRBV7-2; d_gene: .; abundance: .; j_gene: TRBJ2-7; CDR3nt: TGTGCCAGCAGCTCTGGAGTTTACGAGCAGTACTTC; CDR3aa: CASSSGVYEQYF
v_gene: TRBV7-2; d_gene: .; abundance: .; j_gene: TRBJ1-1; CDR3nt: TGTGCCAGCAGCTTAATCCGGGGGTACATGAACACTGAAGCTTTCTTT; CDR3aa: CASSLIRGYMNTEAFF
v_gene: TRBV7-9; d_gene: .; abundance: once; j_gene: TRBJ1-2; CDR3nt: TGTGCCAGCAGCTTAGCTGTTCATGACTCGGACTATGGCTACACCTTC; CDR3aa: CASSLAVHDSDYGYTF
v_gene: TRBV5-6; d_gene: .; abundance: .; j_gene: TRBJ1-1; CDR3nt: TGTGCCAGCAGCTTGCGAGGGTCCTCCGGCACTGAAGCTTTCTTT; CDR3aa: CASSLRGSSGTEAFF
v_gene: TRBV27; d_gene: .; abundance: .; j_gene: TRBJ1-1; CDR3nt: TGTGCCAGCAGTTTAACAGTAAACACTGAAGCTTTCTTT; CDR3aa: CASSLTVNTEAFF
v_gene: TRBV9; d_gene: TRBD1; abundance: .; j_gene: TRBJ1-1; CDR3nt: TGTGCCAGCAGCGCCCTTGGCGGGACAGGGGACACTGAAGCTTTCTTT; CDR3aa: CASSALGGTGDTEAFF
v_gene: TRBV2; d_gene: .; abundance: .; j_gene: TRBJ1-3; CDR3nt: TGTGCCAGCAGAAGAAATCCCTATGAGGGAAACACCATATATTTT; CDR3aa: CASRRNPYEGNTIYF
v_gene: TRBV7-9; d_gene: .; abundance: .; j_gene: TRBJ2-3; CDR3nt: TGTGCCAGCAGCTCCACCTCCGGGGCAGATACGCAGTATTTT; CDR3aa: CASSSTSGADTQYF
v_gene: TRBV9; d_gene: .; abundance: .; j_gene: TRBJ1-4; CDR3nt: TGTGCCAGCAGCGTAGCTCCTAACAGGGTCGAAAAACTGTTTTTT; CDR3aa: CASSVAPNRVEKLFF
v_gene: TRBV4-1; d_gene: .; abundance: .; j_gene: TRBJ1-2; CDR3nt: TGCGCCAGCAGCCAAGACTCCTTGCCTACTGGCTACACCTTC; CDR3aa: CASSQDSLPTGYTF
v_gene: TRBV7-9; d_gene: .; abundance: .; j_gene: TRBJ1-2; CDR3nt: TGTGCCAGCAGCTTAGGGTCGGGGGGCATCTCCTACACCTTC; CDR3aa: CASSLGSGGISYTF
v_gene: TRBV9; d_gene: .; abundance: .; j_gene: TRBJ2-5; CDR3nt: TGTGCCAGCAGCGTAGGAGTCGCCCAAGAGACCCAGTACTTC; CDR3aa: CASSVGVAQETQYF